One TCR beta chain is described in this entry. This clone was detected once. Its antigen remains undetermined. One base away there is no much larger clone; base qualities are not given. This sample stems from a study of radiation and T cells in renal cell carcinoma (TCRdb year 2020). Regarding the study in general: In total, 50 to 60 samples underwent TCR beta sequencing: approximately 26 tumors plus 27 peripheral blood samples. Across all 50 or so samples, under 5,000,000 unique CDR3 nucleotide sequences, encoding 2,658,974 unique CDR3 amino acid sequences, were identified. The investigation overall reported the following: A greater number of dominant CDR3 motifs was detected in irradiated tumors than in control tumors, and a larger share of the repertoire was occupied by these motifs in irradiated tumors than in control tumors. The single-armed trial design could not address effects of radiation dose or scheduling on the TCR repertoire. Because only small tumor regions of approximately 1 g were available, intratumoral heterogeneity was not captured. TCR clonality was higher in irradiated tumors than in controls, as the top 100 clonotypes made up an average of approximately 50% of the repertoire in irradiated tumors compared with 43% in nephrectomy-only tumors.

This sample's time point label indicates: tumor resected at nephrectomy. Interpreted using the paper, the treatment or condition label stands for: treatment-naive control, cytoreductive nephrectomy. Control tumors were obtained from treatment-naive renal cell carcinoma patients in whom cytoreductive nephrectomy was performed without prior radiation. Every patient had renal cell carcinoma of clear cell pathology. The control tumors sequenced for TCR were resected between the early 2010s and the mid-2010s from roughly twelve males and several females whose median age was roughly 57 years (range about 35 to 85). The tumors were dissociated mechanically, digested with collagenase/hyaluronidase at 37 degrees C, processed in gentleMACS C tubes, and kept in liquid nitrogen. The QIAamp DNA Blood Mini Kit (Qiagen) was used to prepare genomic DNA for TCR sequencing. The analyses included only samples that passed all quality control checks.

The CDR3 has 15 amino acids, counting the end cysteine and phenylalanine. Of the read, only the CDR3 DNA is kept; its 45 bases are in frame from base 1. The junction carries 12 bases between V and J, which are trimmed by 0 bases and 6 bases respectively. Taken from the germline V gene, the CDR1 and CDR2 loops are SGHRS and YFSETQ. TCR beta libraries were generated from genomic DNA with the immunoSEQ kit, following the manufacturer's recommendations. To prepare the libraries, a first multiplex PCR with proprietary primers was run, followed by a second PCR that added unique barcodes, and a bead cleanup was done after each round. Each sample batch included a kit-provided positive control reaction and a negative control reaction. The final libraries were assessed on an Agilent 4200 TapeStation D1000 ScreenTape, pooled by volume, and quantified by qPCR. An Illumina NextSeq500 fitted with a MidOutput 150-cycle cartridge performed the sequencing, running 156 Read1 cycles and 15 Index1 cycles with the kit's custom primers. The pooled library was loaded at approximately 0.96 pM, and about 20% PhiX control was spiked in. The study's processing was this. Vendor-processed data were analyzed in R, and a clonotype was defined as all T cells sharing the same CDR3 nucleotide sequence. For clone abundance analyses, frequencies were normalized to the 10,000 most abundant clones per sample. Public T cell clones, which averaged fewer than five per sample, were removed prior to analysis. Dominant motifs were analyzed with ImmunoMap using the PAM10 matrix, a gap penalty of 30, and a homology threshold of 0.3, and motifs with a cumulative frequency of at least 0.01 were considered dominant. TCRdb's version of the immuneACCESS table is confined to in-frame rearrangements and falls short of the full clone set. An unresolved V gene accounts for under half of the shortfall where checked; the remainder is of unknown origin. Clone size and the V and J calls come from that table; the DNA yielded D and trimming. In this sample the table shows about 10,000 clones, 50% to 60% of which occur a single time. The ten largest clonotypes hold around a tenth of the sample.

The rearrangement joined TRBV5-1 to TRBJ1-4; perhaps TRBD1 is the D gene, with 6 bases matching. The sequence was collected from a man in his forties with renal cell carcinoma. Here the sequenced sample was tumor tissue, taken from a patient whose treatment was nephrectomy without radiotherapy. The nucleotides are TGCGCCAGCAGCTTGGCCGGGACAAGAGATGAAAAACTGTTTTTT. This translates into CASSLAGTRDEKLFF.